These 7 T cell receptor beta chains share one sample of origin, sequenced in a study of lymphopenia after photon versus proton radiotherapy. The method was immunoSEQ multiplex PCR; TCRdb's version includes in-frame clones alone and lacks a portion of them. Found here are around 70,000 clones, roughly 91% of them singletons; the top ten hold 2.9%. The sequences come from peripheral blood, collected from a patient treated with photon-based radiotherapy. The source of these receptors is a woman in her 70s with pancreatic cancer.

A few counts support this clone. The rearrangement links TRBV30 to TRBJ2-2, with 8 bases aligning to TRBD2. Unmatched junction bases numbered 4, after V lost 0 bases and J lost 1 base. In germline, CDR1 is GTSNPN, CDR2 SVGIG (reference sequence). The CDR3 consists of 16 residues. In DNA, the CDR3 is TGTGCCTGGAGTGTACAAAGCGGGAGGAACACCGGGGAGCTGTTTTTT. This sequence encodes CAWSVQSGRNTGELFF.

The V gene is TRBV28, the J gene TRBJ2-3; TRBD2 aligns across 11 bases. The CDR3 runs 15 residues. Per germline, CDR1 MDHEN and CDR2 SYDVKM. J gave up 1 base and V 6 bases, and 3 bases lay outside the gene matches. CDR3 residues: CASRVAGGRTDTQYF. CDR3 nucleotides: TGTGCCAGCAGGGTAGCGGGAGGGCGCACAGATACGCAGTATTTT.

The J gene is TRBJ1-2, the V gene TRBV28; TRBD1 matches 7 bases. Germline CDR1 and CDR2: MDHEN and SYDVKM. The CDR3 loop spans 13 amino acids. V gave up 3 bases and J gave up 4 bases; unmatched junction bases: 2. The CDR3 reads CASSFGQVYGYTF. Written as DNA, the CDR3 is TGTGCCAGCAGTTTTGGACAGGTCTATGGCTACACCTTC.

This clone was seen a few times. The chain combines TRBV7-3 with TRBJ1-2; tentative D call: TRBD1 (5 bases). The germline gives CDR1 SGHTA, CDR2 FQGTGA. V was clipped by 5 bases and J by 1 base, with 14 bases between them. The CDR3 totals 15 residues. CDR3 residues: CASSLGGSINYGYTF. The CDR3 DNA reads TGTGCCAGCAGCCTCGGGGGGAGCATTAACTATGGCTACACCTTC.

This sequence joins TRBV7-6 and TRBJ1-2, with D possibly TRBD1 on 5 matching bases. This CDR3 is built from 13 residues. Germline CDR1 reads SGHVS; CDR2 reads FNYEAQ. V dropped 5 bases and J dropped 6 bases, with 13 bases sitting between them. In DNA form, the CDR3 reads TGTGCCAGCAGCCACCAGGGAGATAATGGCTACACCTTC. Amino acid sequence: CASSHQGDNGYTF.

V gene TRBV11-2 combines with J gene TRBJ1-1; D ambiguous. CDR3 length: 13 residues. Trimming cost V 0 bases and J 5 bases, with 7 bases left between them. Germline loops: CDR1 SGHAT, CDR2 FQNNGV. The CDR3 nucleotides read TGTGCCAGCAGCTTAGAAGGGAAGACTGAAGCTTTCTTT. It is translated as CASSLEGKTEAFF.

This rearrangement joins TRBV19 to TRBJ1-2, with D hard to call. Germline assignment: CDR1 LNHDA and CDR2 SQIVND (reference sequence). Trimming cost V 6 bases and J 3 bases, with 5 bases left between them. The CDR3 contains 11 residues. In nucleotides, the CDR3 is TGTGCCAGTAGGAAGGACTATGGCTACACCTTC. Its translation: CASRKDYGYTF.